The 32 T cell receptor beta chains reported below all come from one sample, sequenced in a study of blood T cell repertoires in COVID-19. The assay was immunoSEQ multiplex PCR, and TCRdb's table has in-frame clones only and misses some. The sample carries under 250,000 clones, approximately 86% recorded once. Material: peripheral blood. The source is a man older than 75 with acute or convalescent COVID-19.

The CDR3 protein is CASSPQQGNEKLFF. The CDR3 bases are TGTGCCAGCTCACCACAACAGGGGAATGAAAAACTGTTTTTT. V gene TRBV18 combines with J gene TRBJ1-4; TRBD1 agrees at 7 bases. Trimming cost V 1 base and J 5 bases; bases outside gene matches: 1. Germline values: CDR1 KGHSH, CDR2 LQKENI. This CDR3 is 14 amino acids long.

This chain uses TRBV28 with TRBJ1-1; D is uncertain. CDR1 and CDR2 (germline): MDHEN, SYDVKM. CDR3 length: 15 residues. V lost 3 bases to trimming and J lost 0 bases, with 11 bases between them. CDR3 DNA: TGTGCCAGCAGTTTTATGACTAGCTTGAACACTGAAGCTTTCTTT. Translated, it gives CASSFMTSLNTEAFF.

The J gene is TRBJ2-1, the V gene TRBV6-2 or TRBV6-3; a possible D gene is TRBD2 (6 bases). CDR3 length: 12 residues. Germline V lookup: CDR1 MNHEY, CDR2 SVGEGT. V lost 2 bases and J 13 bases, leaving 12 bases between the germline ends. As DNA, the CDR3 is TGTGCCAGCAGTTACACCCGGCGGGGACAGTTCTTC. It encodes CASSYTRRGQFF.

This rearrangement joins TRBV3-1 (or the pseudogene TRBV3-2) to TRBJ2-1; weak D call: TRBD1 (6 bases). Germline CDR1 and CDR2: LGHDT and YNNKEL (reference sequence). V gave up 3 bases and J gave up 5 bases, with 11 bases separating them. This CDR3 is 14 amino acids long. CDR3 coding DNA: TGTGCCAGCAGCCATCTCTACAGGGACAATGAGCAGTTCTTC. Protein: CASSHLYRDNEQFF.

The V call is TRBV5-1, the J call TRBJ1-1, with 8 bases aligning to TRBD1. V lost 3 bases, J lost 5 bases, and 3 bases stayed unmatched. CDR1 SGHRS and CDR2 YFSETQ come from the germline V gene. CDR3 length: 13 amino acids. CDR3 sequence: CASSSGQGTEAFF. CDR3 nucleotide sequence: TGCGCCAGCAGCTCTGGACAGGGTACTGAAGCTTTCTTT. Variable domain in full (rest from reference TRBV5-1 and TRBJ1-1): KAGVTQTPRYLIKTRGQQVTLSCSPISGHRSVSWYQQTPGQGLQFLFEYFSETQRNKGNFPGRFSGRQFSNSRSEMNVSTLELGDSALYLCASSSGQGTEAFFGQGTRLTVV.

The chain combines TRBV24-1 with TRBJ1-1; 12 nucleotides line up with TRBD1. Germline V lookup: CDR1 KGHDR, CDR2 SFDVKD. This CDR3 has 16 residues. V was clipped by 2 bases and J by 5 bases; unmatched bases: 5. CDR3 sequence: CATSDWDRGRRTEAFF. Here the CDR3 DNA reads TGTGCCACCAGTGATTGGGACAGGGGGCGAAGGACTGAAGCTTTCTTT.

This clone was observed once. This rearrangement joins TRBV27 to TRBJ1-4; 12 positions match TRBD1. V dropped 5 bases and J dropped 6; count of bases not matched to a gene: 7. Germline-derived CDR1 and CDR2 are MNHEY and SMNVEV (reference sequence). This CDR3 has 16 amino acids. The CDR3 loop reads CASSHGTGGGYEKLFF. Written as DNA, the CDR3 is TGTGCCAGCAGTCATGGGACAGGGGGCGGATATGAAAAACTGTTTTTT. The complete variable domain, with remaining parts taken from reference TRBV27 and TRBJ1-4, reads EAQVTQNPRYLITVTGKKLTVTCSQNMNHEYMSWYRQDPGLGLRQIYYSMNVEVTDKGDVPEGYKVSRKEKRNFPLILESPSPNQTSLYFCASSHGTGGGYEKLFFGSGTQLSVL.

The chain employs TRBV18 and TRBJ2-7, with 8 bases identical to TRBD1. After removal of 3 bases from V and 3 bases from J, the junction contained 4 bases not matched to a gene. Germline CDR1 is KGHSH and CDR2 is LQKENI. CDR3 length: 14 residues. The CDR3 nucleotides read TGTGCCAGCTCACCGGGACAGGTCTACTACGAGCAGTACTTC. It is translated as CASSPGQVYYEQYF.

The chain uses TRBV28 and TRBJ1-1, with a weak D call TRBD1 (6 bases). V lost 3 bases and J 4 bases, leaving 12 bases between the germline ends. Germline V CDR1 and CDR2: MDHEN, SYDVKM. This CDR3 is built from 14 residues. The CDR3 sequence: CASSLGTRGTEAFF. The DNA for the CDR3 is TGTGCCAGCAGTTTGGGGACACGGGGCACTGAAGCTTTCTTT.

The gene calls are TRBV18 and TRBJ2-3, with 8 nucleotides matching TRBD2. Germline loops: CDR1 KGHSH, CDR2 LQKENI. The CDR3 runs to 16 residues. Unmatched junction bases numbered 7, after V lost 3 bases and J lost 2 bases. CDR3 loop: CASSPLGRGVTDTQYF. As DNA, the CDR3 is TGTGCCAGCTCACCCCTTGGGCGGGGGGTCACAGATACGCAGTATTTT. The whole variable domain, remainder taken from reference TRBV18 and TRBJ2-3, is NAGVMQNPRHLVRRRGQEARLRCSPMKGHSHVYWYRQLPEEGLKFMVYLQKENIIDESGMPKERFSAEFPKEGPSILRIQQVVRGDSAAYFCASSPLGRGVTDTQYFGPGTRLTVL.

The chain joins TRBV28 to TRBJ2-1, with D perhaps TRBD2 (6 bases). Trimming took 5 bases from V and 11 from J, leaving 16 bases between them. Germline V gene data show CDR1 as MDHEN and CDR2 as SYDVKM. This CDR3 contains 13 residues. CDR3 sequence: CASSRPGLIKQFF. The CDR3 DNA reads TGTGCCAGCAGTCGCCCAGGACTAATCAAGCAGTTCTTC.

This chain connects TRBV6-1 to TRBJ2-1; weak D call: TRBD1 (5 bases). Trimming removed 1 base at V and 1 base at J, with 8 bases between. This CDR3 spans 15 amino acids. Germline loops: CDR1 MNHNS, CDR2 SASEGT. The CDR3, as DNA: TGTGCCAGCAGTGAAGGACAGATTTCCTACAATGAGCAGTTCTTC. Translating it yields CASSEGQISYNEQFF.

The chain combines TRBV11-2 with TRBJ2-4; TRBD1 matches 8 bases. V gave up 5 bases and J gave up 1 base; unmatched junction bases: 7. The CDR3 sequence is 16 residues long. CDR1 and CDR2 from the germline V gene are SGHAT and FQNNGV. The DNA for the CDR3 is TGTGCCAGCAGCGCGGACAGGGCTGTGGCCAAAAACATTCAGTACTTC. It translates to CASSADRAVAKNIQYF.

The chain combines TRBV9 with TRBJ2-5; D ambiguous. The germline V and J ends were trimmed by 0 bases and 5 bases, with 8 bases remaining between them. Germline V gene data show CDR1 as SGDLS and CDR2 as YYNGEE. This CDR3 has 13 amino acids. CDR3 in DNA: TGTGCCAGCAGCGTAGTTCCCGGGGAGACCCAGTACTTC. Its translation is CASSVVPGETQYF. Combining the CDR3 with reference TRBV9 and TRBJ2-5 gives the whole variable domain DSGVTQTPKHLITATGQRVTLRCSPRSGDLSVYWYQQSLDQGLQFLIQYYNGEERAKGNILERFSAQQFPDLHSELNLSSLELGDSALYFCASSVVPGETQYFGPGTRLLVL.

This sequence joins TRBV23-1 and TRBJ2-7, with 9 bases lining up with TRBD2. TRBV23-1 is an ORF, with its function uncertain. The CDR3 is 17 amino acids. Germline trimming cut 5 bases from V and 6 bases from J; bases unmatched to any gene: 17. The CDR3 here is CASSGFSQREAPSEQYF. In DNA form, the CDR3 reads TGCGCCAGCAGTGGGTTCAGTCAGCGGGAGGCTCCCAGCGAGCAGTACTTC.

The V call is TRBV7-3, the J call TRBJ1-1; TRBD1 matches at 9 bases. Germline V gene sequence: CDR1 SGHTA, CDR2 FQGTGA. This CDR3 spans 14 amino acids. V lost 6 bases and J lost 4; bases outside the gene matches: 6. The CDR3 loop is CASSREGQGTEAFF. Written as DNA, the CDR3 is TGTGCCAGCAGTCGAGAGGGACAGGGCACTGAAGCTTTCTTT.

The V and J genes are TRBV10-3 and TRBJ2-3; 9 bases align to TRBD1. Germline assignment: CDR1 ENHRY and CDR2 SYGVKD. V was pared by 6 bases and J by 0 bases, with 7 bases of the junction left unmatched. CDR3 size: 16 residues. The CDR3, as DNA: TGTGCCATCAGCGAAACAGGGGGCTCTAGCACAGATACGCAGTATTTT. Its protein is CAISETGGSSTDTQYF.

The CDR3 region is CATSRDPTRTVAFF. The CDR3 nucleotides are TGTGCCACCAGCAGAGATCCCACTAGGACGGTAGCTTTCTTT. The gene calls are TRBV15 and TRBJ1-1, with D unclear. Germline V gene sequence: CDR1 LNHNV, CDR2 YYDKDF (reference sequence). Trimming pared 0 bases from V and 10 bases from J, leaving 15 bases between. CDR3 length: 14 residues.

The chain recombines TRBV28 with TRBJ2-7; no definite D call. The germline V gene has CDR1 MDHEN and CDR2 SYDVKM. CDR3 length: 14 amino acids. The germline V and J ends were trimmed by 8 bases and 2 bases, with 16 bases remaining between them. The CDR3 loop is CASLTRRSPYEQYF. CDR3 sequence (DNA): TGTGCCAGCCTAACGAGGCGTTCCCCCTACGAGCAGTACTTC.

In its sample, this clone was seen a few times. This rearrangement joins TRBV7-9 to TRBJ2-1, with 9 nucleotides matching TRBD2. V was pared by 6 bases and J by 6 bases, with 6 bases of the junction left unmatched. CDR3 length: 14 amino acids. Germline V CDR1 and CDR2: SEHNR, FQNEAQ (reference sequence). DNA for the CDR3: TGTGCCAGCAGTGCCCGACTAGCGGTCAATGAGCAGTTCTTC. This sequence encodes CASSARLAVNEQFF.

The chain recombines TRBV14 with TRBJ2-2; D unresolved. The V end was cut by 5 bases, the J end by 7 bases, with 11 bases between. The CDR3 runs 13 residues. Per germline, CDR1 SGHDN and CDR2 FVKESK. In DNA form, the CDR3 reads TGTGCCAGCAGCACCCACACACGCGGGGAGCTGTTTTTT. The encoded protein is CASSTHTRGELFF.

The chain combines TRBV7-9 with TRBJ1-1; D not resolved. Germline CDR1 SEHNR, CDR2 FQNEAQ (reference sequence). This CDR3 contains 15 residues. The germline V and J ends were trimmed by 5 bases and 4 bases, with 17 bases remaining between them. CDR3 amino acids: CASSGAGLLGTEAFF. The DNA for the CDR3 is TGTGCCAGCAGCGGCGCGGGTCTACTGGGCACTGAAGCTTTCTTT.

The chain uses TRBV7-3 and TRBJ2-1; D might be TRBD2 (5 bases). Per the germline V gene, CDR1 is SGHTA and CDR2 is FQGTGA. The CDR3 loop spans 13 amino acids. Trimming left V 2 bases short and J 8 bases short, with 10 bases between. The CDR3 DNA is TGTGCCAGCAGCTTAGCGGAGAGGGATGAGCAGTTCTTC. It translates to CASSLAERDEQFF.

The chain couples TRBV6-1 to TRBJ1-1; D unresolved. The V gene's germline CDR1 is MNHNS and CDR2 SASEGT. Trimming took 0 bases from V and 1 from J, leaving 12 bases between them. The CDR3 runs 16 residues. The CDR3 nucleotides read TGTGCCAGCAGTGAAGCGCGGGCAGGCAGGAACACTGAAGCTTTCTTT. This translates into CASSEARAGRNTEAFF.

The V and J genes are TRBV12-3 or TRBV12-4 and TRBJ1-2; 9 bases fit TRBD1. The CDR3 consists of 13 residues. Trimming at V came to 3 bases and at J to 6 bases, leaving 2 bases not matched to a gene. CDR3 DNA: TGTGCCAGCAGTTTGGGACAGGGTGATGGCTACACCTTC. Its protein product is CASSLGQGDGYTF.

V and J are TRBV3-1 (or the pseudogene TRBV3-2) and TRBJ1-3, with no clear D. This CDR3 contains 10 residues. Germline CDR1 and CDR2: LGHDT and YNNKEL (reference sequence). V lost 0 bases to trimming and J lost 16 bases, with 7 bases between them. The CDR3, as DNA: TGTGCCAGCAGCCAAGACAGGATCTATTTT. This sequence encodes CASSQDRIYF.

CDR3: CASSSEDREYNEQFF. The DNA for the CDR3 is TGTGCCAGCAGCTCCGAAGATAGGGAGTACAATGAGCAGTTCTTC. The V call is TRBV12-1, the J call TRBJ2-1; the table's D gene call, TRBD2, was not cross checked with the DNA. TRBV12-1 corresponds to a pseudogene. CDR3 length equals 15 residues.

The CDR3 region has the DNA TGTGCCAGCACCAACTCTGGAAACACCATATATTTT. Translated, it gives CASTNSGNTIYF. The chain employs TRBV28 and TRBJ1-3; D is undetermined. The CDR3 contains 12 residues. CDR1 and CDR2 from the germline V gene are MDHEN and SYDVKM. Trimming left V 7 bases short and J 0 bases short, with 4 bases between.

The chain is built from TRBV19 and TRBJ1-2; a possible D gene is TRBD1 (5 bases). The germline V and J ends were trimmed by 7 bases and 2 bases, with 14 bases remaining between them. The length of the CDR3 is 14 residues. From germline, CDR1 is LNHDA and CDR2 SQIVND (reference sequence). The CDR3 DNA is TGTGCCAGTACCCGGCAGGGATCGAACTATGGCTACACCTTC. Amino acid sequence: CASTRQGSNYGYTF.

The V and J genes are TRBV6-5 and TRBJ2-1; 7 bases match TRBD1. Germline V gene lookup returns CDR1 MNHEY and CDR2 SVGAGI. This CDR3 has 11 residues. V was pared by 7 bases and J by 13 bases, with 7 bases of the junction left unmatched. Written as DNA, the CDR3 is TGTGCCAGCACCCAAAGGGGGCCACAGTTCTTC. It yields the protein CASTQRGPQFF.

On this clone itself: The junction differs from germline at one of its ends, possibly a read error. This sequence joins TRBV5-4 and TRBJ1-1; D is ambiguous. This CDR3 comprises 10 residues. CDR1 SGHNT and CDR2 YYREEE come from the germline V gene (reference sequence). CDR3 nucleotide sequence: TGTGCCAGCAGCTCAGTGAGTAGGAGTTTT. Its protein is CASSSVSRSF.

This rearrangement joins TRBV27 to TRBJ2-1; 9 bases are a match to TRBD1. Per germline, CDR1 MNHEY and CDR2 SMNVEV (reference sequence). Germline trimming cut 4 bases from V and 4 bases from J; bases unmatched to any gene: 11. CDR3 length equals 17 residues. The CDR3 DNA follows: TGTGCCAGCAGTTCAACATCGGGGACAGGGCTTTACAATGAGCAGTTCTTC. This encodes CASSSTSGTGLYNEQFF.